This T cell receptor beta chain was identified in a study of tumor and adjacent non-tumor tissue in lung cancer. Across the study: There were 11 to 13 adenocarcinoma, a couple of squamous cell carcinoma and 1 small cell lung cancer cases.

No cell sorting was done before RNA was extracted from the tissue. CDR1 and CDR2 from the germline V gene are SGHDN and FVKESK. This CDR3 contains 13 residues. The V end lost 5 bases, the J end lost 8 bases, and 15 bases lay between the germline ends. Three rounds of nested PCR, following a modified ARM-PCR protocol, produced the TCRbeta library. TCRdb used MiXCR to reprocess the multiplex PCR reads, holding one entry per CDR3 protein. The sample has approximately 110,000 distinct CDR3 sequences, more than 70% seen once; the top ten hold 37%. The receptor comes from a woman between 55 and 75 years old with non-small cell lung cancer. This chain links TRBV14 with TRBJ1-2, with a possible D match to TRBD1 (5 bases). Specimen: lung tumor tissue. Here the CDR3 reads CASSSGTGNGYTF. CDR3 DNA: TGTGCCAGCAGCAGCGGGACGGGGAACGGCTACACCTTC.